This T cell receptor (beta chain) is drawn from a study of blood T cells in healthy people across ages. Broader study findings: Possibly, changes in expanded clonotypes were confounded because donor CMV status was unknown. Diversity of TCR beta per million T cells declined in a roughly linear way with age. A greater number of naive CD4+ cells and higher diversity distinguished long-lived donors from aged donors.

The second PCR ran roughly 7 to 12 cycles with a sample-barcoded 5' primer and J-beta primers. A minimum of 2.5 million CDR3-containing paired-end reads was obtained for each sample. TCRdb reprocessed the 5' RACE reads via MiXCR and lists one record per CDR3 protein. The data show hundreds of thousands of distinct CDR3 sequences, approximately 25% seen once. CDR3 size: 12 residues. V was pared by 5 bases and J by 3 bases, with 8 bases between. From germline, CDR1 is LGHDT and CDR2 YNNKEL (reference sequence). This clonotype showed up just a few times. The antigen remains unidentified. These data were also reused for a study on T cells of mothers and their children.

The sequencing sample was made of blood. This rearrangement joins TRBV3-1 to TRBJ2-7; D unclear. This TCR derives from a boy aged 5-17 years in good health. The CDR3 loop is CASSRLSYEQYF. The DNA for the CDR3 is TGTGCCAGCAGCAGACTCAGCTACGAGCAGTACTTC.